A single sample is the source of the 15 T cell receptor beta chains below, sequenced in a study of blood T cell repertoires in COVID-19. Clones were read by immunoSEQ multiplex PCR, and TCRdb kept only the in-frame ones, dropping some. The top ten clones hold roughly 48% of a sample with some 69,000 clones, nearly 80% of them seen once. Input material: peripheral blood. The receptors stem from a human donor in a cohort sampled during active COVID-19.

The chain is built from TRBV25-1 and TRBJ2-3, with 10 bases fitting TRBD2. This CDR3 is built from 15 residues. The V and J ends lost 8 bases and 3 bases, in that order; junction bases with no gene match: 8. Germline values: CDR1 MGHDK, CDR2 SYGVNS. CDR3 loop: CASWGLAGGTDTQYF. The DNA for the CDR3 is TGTGCCAGCTGGGGGTTAGCGGGAGGAACAGATACGCAGTATTTT. Combining the CDR3 with reference TRBV25-1 and TRBJ2-3 gives the whole variable domain EADIYQTPRYLVIGTGKKITLECSQTMGHDKMYWYQQDPGMELHLIHYSYGVNSTEKGDLSSESTVSRIRTEHFPLTLESARPSHTSQYLCASWGLAGGTDTQYFGPGTRLTVL.

The gene calls are TRBV6-5 and TRBJ2-7, with D tentatively TRBD1 (6 bases). This CDR3 is built from 15 residues. Trimming shortened V by 6 bases and J by 0 bases, and 15 bases separated the two germline ends. The germline V gene has CDR1 MNHEY and CDR2 SVGAGI. DNA of the CDR3: TGTGCCAGCAGCAACCCACAGGGCTCCTCCTACGAGCAGTACTTC. Its translation is CASSNPQGSSYEQYF.

This chain links TRBV14 with TRBJ1-2, with TRBD1 matching 7 bases. CDR1 and CDR2 (germline): SGHDN, FVKESK. There are 16 residues in the CDR3. Trimming removed 4 bases from V and 7 bases from J; junction bases left unmatched: 15. CDR3 region: CASSPRTGGSSPGYTF. Here the CDR3 DNA reads TGTGCCAGCAGCCCACGGACAGGCGGGTCTTCACCTGGCTACACCTTC.

In this sample, this clone turned up a few times. V and J are TRBV7-8 and TRBJ2-2; 9 bases are shared with TRBD1. CDR1 and CDR2 from the germline V gene are SGHVS and FQNEAQ. V lost 6 bases and J lost 3; bases outside the gene matches: 5. The CDR3 is 15 amino acids. The CDR3 DNA follows: TGTGCCAGCAGGGGGGGACAGGGCTACACCGGGGAGCTGTTTTTT. Encoded protein: CASRGGQGYTGELFF. The full variable domain, rest sourced from reference TRBV7-8 and TRBJ2-2, is GAGVSQSPRYKVAKRGQDVALRCDPISGHVSLFWYQQALGQGPEFLTYFQNEAQLDKSGLPSDRFFAERPEGSVSTLKIQRTQQEDSAVYLCASRGGQGYTGELFFGEGSRLTVL.

This chain links TRBV19 with TRBJ2-3; perhaps TRBD2 as D (7 bases). The CDR3 is 16 residues long. V lost 3 bases and J 4 bases, leaving 17 bases between the germline ends. Germline V gene sequence: CDR1 LNHDA, CDR2 SQIVND (reference sequence). CDR3 region: CASSIRGQGRADTQYF. The CDR3 DNA reads as TGTGCCAGTAGTATTCGAGGTCAGGGGAGGGCAGATACGCAGTATTTT.

The rearrangement joins TRBV5-4 to TRBJ1-5, with D possibly being TRBD1 (6 bases). Germline CDR1 is SGHNT and CDR2 is YYREEE (reference sequence). The germline V and J ends were trimmed by 0 bases and 4 bases, with 11 bases remaining between them. The CDR3 has 15 residues. CDR3 coding DNA: TGTGCCAGCAGCTTGGCAGGGGATCGGAATCAGCCCCAGCATTTT. Translating it yields CASSLAGDRNQPQHF.

The chain couples TRBV6-2 or TRBV6-3 to TRBJ2-7; TRBD2 agrees at 13 bases. The V and J ends lost 5 bases and 3 bases, in that order; junction bases with no gene match: 1. The germline V gene has CDR1 MNHEY and CDR2 SVGEGT. This CDR3 has 14 residues. CDR3 region: CASSRTSGGYEQYF. Written as DNA, the CDR3 is TGTGCCAGCAGTCGGACTAGCGGGGGCTACGAGCAGTACTTC.

The chain recombines TRBV7-9 with TRBJ2-5, with 13 bases matching TRBD2. Unmatched junction bases numbered 8, after V lost 2 bases and J lost 2 bases. The V gene's germline CDR1 is SEHNR and CDR2 FQNEAQ (reference sequence). This CDR3 region has 18 residues. This CDR3 reads CASSLSRTSGGGQETQYF. The CDR3 DNA follows: TGTGCCAGCAGCTTATCACGGACTAGCGGGGGTGGGCAAGAGACCCAGTACTTC.

The V call is TRBV10-1, the J call TRBJ2-5; the D gene is possibly TRBD2 (5 bases). Germline V lookup: CDR1 WNHNN, CDR2 SYGVQD (reference sequence). V lost 8 bases to trimming and J lost 5 bases, with 15 bases between them. The CDR3 runs to 13 residues. CDR3 residues: CASRDEGAETQYF. The CDR3 coding sequence is TGCGCCAGCCGGGATGAGGGCGCGGAGACCCAGTACTTC.

The gene calls are TRBV6-2 or TRBV6-3 and TRBJ2-1; 10 positions match TRBD2. The CDR3 totals 16 residues. CDR1 is MNHEY and CDR2 is SVGEGT in the germline V gene. V lost 5 bases and J lost 2; bases outside the gene matches: 6. The DNA for the CDR3 is TGTGCCAGCAGTACCCTAGCGGGAGAGGCCTACAATGAGCAGTTCTTC. Its protein is CASSTLAGEAYNEQFF.

This clone was observed a single time. This chain connects TRBV15 to TRBJ2-5; D is perhaps TRBD1 (7 bases). Germline CDR1 reads LNHNV; CDR2 reads YYDKDF (reference sequence). The CDR3 runs 12 residues. V lost 11 bases and J 5 bases, leaving 15 bases between the germline ends. This CDR3 reads CALGGTAETQYF. The CDR3 nucleotides are TGTGCCCTAGGAGGGACAGCCGAGACCCAGTACTTC.

This sequence joins TRBV5-1 and TRBJ2-5, with 7 bases matching TRBD1. J was trimmed by 2 bases and V by 4 bases; bases with no gene match: 5. From germline, CDR1 is SGHRS and CDR2 YFSETQ. The CDR3 is 14 amino acids. The DNA of the CDR3 is TGCGCCAGCAGCGTCGGGACAGCTCAAGAGACCCAGTACTTC. Its protein product is CASSVGTAQETQYF.

J is TRBJ1-5 and V is TRBV20-1; the D gene is possibly TRBD1 (6 bases). The CDR3 extends over 16 amino acids. Germline V CDR1 and CDR2: DFQATT, SNEGSKA (reference sequence). V lost 3 bases and J 5 bases, leaving 20 bases between the germline ends. CDR3 sequence: CSASSIGGVVDQPQHF. CDR3 DNA: TGCAGTGCTAGTTCGATAGGGGGGGTAGTTGATCAGCCCCAGCATTTT.

The CDR3 loop is CASRIPDRGWDIQYF. CDR3 DNA: TGTGCCAGCAGGATTCCGGACAGGGGATGGGACATTCAGTACTTC. The chain carries TRBV6-5 and TRBJ2-4, with TRBD1 matching 9 bases. Germline assignment: CDR1 MNHEY and CDR2 SVGAGI. The CDR3 loop spans 15 amino acids. The trim removed 6 bases at V and 8 bases at J, leaving 11 bases unmatched.

The rearrangement uses TRBV28 and TRBJ1-2, with TRBD1 as a possible D gene (5 bases). The ends were cut back, 7 bases at V and 4 bases at J, with 22 bases in the middle. CDR1 is MDHEN, CDR2 SYDVKM, per germline. The CDR3 extends over 16 amino acids. CDR3 nucleotide sequence: TGTGCCAGCATCACTGGGGCGGGGAACGGAGCCTATGGCTACACCTTC. Encoded protein: CASITGAGNGAYGYTF.